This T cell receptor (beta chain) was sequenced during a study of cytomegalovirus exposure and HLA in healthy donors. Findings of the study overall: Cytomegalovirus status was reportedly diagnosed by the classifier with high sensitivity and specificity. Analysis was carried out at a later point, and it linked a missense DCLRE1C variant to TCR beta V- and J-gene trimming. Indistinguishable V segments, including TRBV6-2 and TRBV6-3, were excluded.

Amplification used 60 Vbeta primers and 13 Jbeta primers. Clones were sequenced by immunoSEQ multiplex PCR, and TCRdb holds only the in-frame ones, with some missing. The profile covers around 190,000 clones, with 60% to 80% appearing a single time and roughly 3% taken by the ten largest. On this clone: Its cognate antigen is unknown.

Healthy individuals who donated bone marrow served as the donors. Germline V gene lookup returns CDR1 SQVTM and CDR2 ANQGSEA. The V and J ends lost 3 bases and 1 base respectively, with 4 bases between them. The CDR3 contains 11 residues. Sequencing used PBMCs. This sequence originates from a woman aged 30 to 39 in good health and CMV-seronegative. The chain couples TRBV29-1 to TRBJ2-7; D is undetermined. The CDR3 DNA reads TGCAGCGTTGACTCGTCCTACGAGCAGTACTTC. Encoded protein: CSVDSSYEQYF.